These 21 T cell receptor beta chains originate from one sample sequenced in a study of beta chain features in type 1 diabetes. Overall study findings and caveats: All four CD4+ subsets of Type 1 diabetes patients contained TCRB CDR3s that were moderately but significantly shorter.

Their cognate antigens are unknown. The investigators reverse transcribed all of the isolated RNA, so they sequenced expressed TCRB transcripts. Sequenced by immunoSEQ multiplex PCR; TCRdb stores in-frame clones only, minus some. The sample carries over 200,000 clones, 9.5% to 13% recorded once. Specimen: naive CD4+ T cells from blood. The receptors were sampled from a man younger than 45 with type 1 diabetes.

This clone turned up a few times. The CDR3 sequence is CASGLARTSGGETQYF. The CDR3 region has the DNA TGTGCTAGTGGTTTGGCTCGGACTAGCGGGGGGGAGACCCAGTACTTC. The V gene is TRBV12-5, the J gene TRBJ2-5; 14 bases fit TRBD2. The V gene's germline CDR1 is LGHNT and CDR2 FRNRAP. The J segment lost 5 bases and the V segment lost 1 base, leaving 3 bases of the junction unmatched. CDR3 length: 16 amino acids.

The genes are TRBV7-2 and TRBJ2-3; the D gene is possibly TRBD2 (6 bases). Between the trimmed V and J ends, which lost 5 bases and 0 bases, there was a span of 12 bases. Germline V gene sequence: CDR1 SGHTA, CDR2 FQGNSA. The CDR3 consists of 15 residues. The CDR3 nucleotides are TGTGCCAGCAGCCTCAGCGGGTCTAGCACAGATACGCAGTATTTT. This encodes CASSLSGSSTDTQYF.

The genes are TRBV18 and TRBJ2-1; D gene ambiguous. Germline CDR1 reads KGHSH; CDR2 reads LQKENI. V was shortened by 3 bases and J by 9 bases, with 6 bases between the two germline ends. There are 11 residues in the CDR3. In nucleotides, the CDR3 is TGTGCCAGCTCACCGTACGGTGAGCAGTTCTTC. Residues: CASSPYGEQFF.

This clone was counted a few times. The gene calls are TRBV5-1 and TRBJ2-2, with 8 bases aligning to TRBD1. The germline CDR1 and CDR2 sequences are SGHRS and YFSETQ. The V and J ends lost 3 bases and 0 bases, in that order; junction bases with no gene match: 1. This CDR3 has 15 residues. CDR3 sequence (DNA): TGCGCCAGCAGCTCACAGGGGGCGAACACCGGGGAGCTGTTTTTT. This codes for CASSSQGANTGELFF.

The V and J genes are TRBV7-2 and TRBJ1-1; tentative D call: TRBD1 (6 bases). Trimming removed 1 base from V and 4 bases from J, with 7 bases in between. CDR1 and CDR2 from the germline V gene are SGHTA and FQGNSA. CDR3 length equals 13 residues. CDR3 DNA: TGTGCCAGCAGCTTAGACAGGGCCACTGAAGCTTTCTTT. This sequence encodes CASSLDRATEAFF.

This chain links TRBV7-9 with TRBJ2-7; 7 bases are a match to TRBD1. Unmatched junction bases numbered 5, after V lost 6 bases and J lost 3 bases. The CDR3 has 13 amino acids. The V gene's germline CDR1 is SEHNR and CDR2 FQNEAQ (reference sequence). The CDR3 region is CASRPRTGYEQYF. The CDR3 DNA reads as TGTGCCAGCAGACCAAGGACAGGCTACGAGCAGTACTTC. Combining the CDR3 with reference TRBV7-9 and TRBJ2-7 gives the whole variable domain DTGVSQNPRHKITKRGQNVTFRCDPISEHNRLYWYRQTLGQGPEFLTYFQNEAQLEKSRLLSDRFSAERPKGSFSTLEIQRTEQGDSAMYLCASRPRTGYEQYFGPGTRLTVT.

With respect to this clone: Within the sample, other DNA sequences also encode this same CDR3. Here the CDR3 reads CASSGGQGYEQYF. The DNA of the CDR3 is TGTGCCAGCAGTGGGGGACAGGGCTACGAGCAGTACTTC. The chain joins TRBV2 to TRBJ2-7; 9 bases are a match to TRBD1. Germline CDR1 reads SNHLY; CDR2 reads FYNNEI. There are 13 residues in the CDR3. V lost 4 bases and J lost 3; bases outside the gene matches: 1.

Only a few counts were recorded for this clone. This chain joins TRBV5-1 and TRBJ1-2; perhaps TRBD1 as D (5 bases). The length of the CDR3 is 14 residues. Germline lookup yields CDR1 SGHRS and CDR2 YFSETQ. V was pared by 0 bases and J by 4 bases, with 10 bases between. For the CDR3, the DNA is TGCGCCAGCAGCTTGGCCCCGGGACTCTATGGCTACACCTTC. Its protein is CASSLAPGLYGYTF.

This clone was detected a few times. The chain combines TRBV30 with TRBJ2-5; D call uncertain. The germline V and J ends were trimmed by 5 bases and 5 bases, with 12 bases remaining between them. The CDR3 contains 12 residues. Germline CDR1 is GTSNPN and CDR2 is SVGIG (reference sequence). The CDR3, as DNA: TGTGCCTGGGCAAGCATTGCGGAGACCCAGTACTTC. It specifies CAWASIAETQYF.

This chain links TRBV5-6 with TRBJ2-3; the D is unclear. CDR3 length: 14 amino acids. The germline V gene encodes CDR1 SGHDT and CDR2 YYEEEE. The germline V and J ends were trimmed by 1 base and 2 bases, with 8 bases remaining between them. CDR3 region: CASSLSQLTDTQYF. Here the CDR3 DNA reads TGTGCCAGCAGCTTGTCACAGCTCACAGATACGCAGTATTTT.

This clone came up a few times. Other DNA variants within this sample encode the same CDR3. The chain links TRBV7-9 to TRBJ1-1, with D perhaps TRBD1 (5 bases). Trimming cost V 3 bases and J 1 base, with 6 bases left between them. The CDR3 loop spans 13 amino acids. CDR1 and CDR2 from the germline V gene are SEHNR and FQNEAQ (reference sequence). The CDR3: CASSFGGNTEAFF. The DNA for the CDR3 is TGTGCCAGCAGCTTCGGGGGGAACACTGAAGCTTTCTTT. Together with reference TRBV7-9 and TRBJ1-1, the CDR3 gives the full variable domain: DTGVSQNPRHKITKRGQNVTFRCDPISEHNRLYWYRQTLGQGPEFLTYFQNEAQLEKSRLLSDRFSAERPKGSFSTLEIQRTEQGDSAMYLCASSFGGNTEAFFGQGTRLTVV.

A few counts support this clone. The CDR3 loop reads CASSIWDSKNIQYF. The CDR3 DNA follows: TGTGCCAGTAGTATATGGGACTCCAAAAACATTCAGTACTTC. The chain couples TRBV19 to TRBJ2-4, with D maybe TRBD2 (6 bases). V was clipped by 2 bases and J by 2 bases, with 7 bases between them. Germline V gives CDR1 LNHDA, CDR2 SQIVND (reference sequence). The CDR3 totals 14 residues.

Remarks on this clone: The sample has other DNA sequences that encode this CDR3 too. The CDR3: CASSGDRGNTEAFF. CDR3 sequence (DNA): TGTGCCAGCAGTGGTGACAGGGGCAACACTGAAGCTTTCTTT. This chain joins TRBV25-1 and TRBJ1-1; 8 bases are shared with TRBD1. In germline, CDR1 is MGHDK, CDR2 SYGVNS. The CDR3 totals 14 residues. V dropped 4 bases and J dropped 2; count of bases not matched to a gene: 3. Looking up the rest from reference TRBV25-1 and TRBJ1-1 gives the full variable domain: EADIYQTPRYLVIGTGKKITLECSQTMGHDKMYWYQQDPGMELHLIHYSYGVNSTEKGDLSSESTVSRIRTEHFPLTLESARPSHTSQYLCASSGDRGNTEAFFGQGTRLTVV.

This clone was found a few times. The sample contains more than one DNA sequence encoding this CDR3. The J gene is TRBJ1-1, the V gene TRBV7-2; tentatively, D is TRBD1 (6 bases). Per the germline V gene, CDR1 is SGHTA and CDR2 is FQGNSA. The V end was cut by 4 bases, the J end by 1 base, with 7 bases between. The CDR3 is made up of 13 amino acids. The CDR3 region is CASSSDRNTEAFF. The CDR3 DNA reads TGTGCCAGCAGCTCGGACAGGAACACTGAAGCTTTCTTT.

This clone was observed a handful of times. J is TRBJ2-1 and V is TRBV19; perhaps TRBD1 as D (6 bases). V lost 5 bases to trimming and J lost 5 bases, with 19 bases between them. The CDR3 is 16 amino acids. Germline V gives CDR1 LNHDA, CDR2 SQIVND (reference sequence). The CDR3 DNA sequence: TGTGCCAGTAGTCTTAGGGGGAACAGGCAAGACAATGAGCAGTTCTTC. Protein sequence: CASSLRGNRQDNEQFF.

In this sample, this clone turned up a few times. The chain recombines TRBV6-5 with TRBJ2-1; 8 bases fit TRBD2. This CDR3 spans 11 amino acids. CDR1 MNHEY and CDR2 SVGAGI come from the germline V gene. The CDR3 DNA reads TGTGGAACGGGGGGGCGTTTTGGGCAGTTCTTC. Residues: CGTGGRFGQFF.

The table lists this clone with a few counts. The genes are TRBV6-6 and TRBJ1-5; D not resolved. Germline values: CDR1 MNHNY, CDR2 SVGAGI (reference sequence). Trimming removed 0 bases at V and 7 bases at J, with 10 bases between. The CDR3 is 14 residues long. As DNA, the CDR3 is TGTGCCAGCAGTTACTCGAGCGGGGAACAGCCCCAGCATTTT. Protein: CASSYSSGEQPQHF.

This clone turned up a few times. The chain couples TRBV7-2 to TRBJ2-2; 8 bases map to TRBD1. Looked up from germline, CDR1 is SGHTA and CDR2 is FQGNSA. CDR3 length equals 15 residues. The V segment lost 5 bases and the J segment 8 bases; nucleotides outside the gene matches: 10. DNA of the CDR3: TGTGCCAGCAGCGACAGGGGCACCACACGAGGGGAGCTGTTTTTT. Its translation is CASSDRGTTRGELFF.

This clone appeared a few times. This chain connects TRBV5-1 to TRBJ2-1; 10 positions agree with TRBD2. Trimming took 6 bases from V and 3 from J; bases not matched to a gene: 9. Germline CDR1 reads SGHRS; CDR2 reads YFSETQ. CDR3 length equals 16 residues. Written as DNA, the CDR3 is TGCGCCAGCAACCCCCGGGTAGCGGGGGGCTACAATGAGCAGTTCTTC. Protein: CASNPRVAGGYNEQFF.

The chain is built from TRBV4-3 and TRBJ2-7; TRBD1 aligns across 8 bases. Germline V gene lookup returns CDR1 LGHNA and CDR2 YSLEER. After removal of 4 bases from V and 5 bases from J, the junction contained 13 bases not matched to a gene. CDR3 length: 16 amino acids. DNA for the CDR3: TGCGCCAGCAGCCCACTTACCGGGGCAGGGGGCCACGAGCAGTACTTC. Its protein product is CASSPLTGAGGHEQYF.

The chain carries TRBV4-3 and TRBJ2-3, with 11 nucleotides matching TRBD2. The trim removed 6 bases at V and 4 bases at J, leaving 9 bases unmatched. The germline CDR1 and CDR2 sequences are LGHNA and YSLEER. CDR3 size: 16 residues. The CDR3 DNA reads as TGCGCCAGCAGTGGGGTAGCGGGGGGGCGGGCAGATACGCAGTATTTT. This gives the protein CASSGVAGGRADTQYF.